This entry concerns a single TCR beta chain. Authors' data handling: The assay estimated nucleated cells by amplifying reference gene primers. Measured with immunoSEQ multiplex PCR; TCRdb has only the in-frame clones, and not every one. D and trimming come from the DNA, and the V and J calls and clone size come from that table. The sample shows some 290,000 clones, approximately 86% of them seen only once. This sample was taken from a study of blood T cell repertoires in COVID-19. In the study overall: Spain, Italy and the United States supplied samples that represented acute and convalescent COVID-19. Sources were T cells, B-cell-depleted T cells, or PBMCs; the material itself was cDNA or gDNA.

The CDR3 sequence is 14 residues long. Germline lookup yields CDR1 MNHNY and CDR2 SVGAGI (reference sequence). The trim removed 8 bases at V and 4 bases at J, leaving 8 bases unmatched. Sample: peripheral blood. This receptor was obtained from a man younger than 30 with active or convalescent COVID-19. The chain uses TRBV6-6 and TRBJ2-3; 8 bases agree with TRBD2. CDR3 amino acids: CASAREGLADTQYF. In nucleotides, the CDR3 is TGTGCCAGCGCACGGGAGGGCCTCGCAGATACGCAGTATTTT.